Following are 9 T cell receptor beta chains from one sample sequenced in a study of T cells in women clearing cervical HPV infection. Clones were sequenced by immunoSEQ multiplex PCR, and TCRdb holds only the in-frame ones, with some missing. This repertoire comprises tens of thousands of clones; its ten largest clones make up 17%. Sequencing was performed on blood buffy coat. These receptors were collected from a woman aged 18 to 75 with a cervical HPV16 infection that either progressed to CIN3+ or cleared (not recorded which).

As concerns this clone: At one end, the junction sequence differs from germline, possibly due to a read error. Read sequence stops 3 residues before the CDR3 end, and the germline J gene provides the missing end. The gene calls are TRBV19 and TRBJ2-1; 7 nucleotides match TRBD1. The germline V gene has CDR1 LNHDA and CDR2 SQIVND (reference sequence). This CDR3 contains 16 residues. CDR3 DNA, as far as it was read: TGTGTCAGTAGTGCACCGGGACAGAGCTCCTACAATGAG. It is translated as CVSSAPGQSSYNE. The CDR3 in its entirety is CVSSAPGQSSYNEQFF.

With respect to this clone: The sequence runs out 3 residues before the end of the CDR3; the remainder is reconstructed from the germline J gene. The chain links TRBV10-3 to TRBJ2-5, with D perhaps matching TRBD1 (7 bases). CDR3 length: 16 amino acids. CDR1 is ENHRY and CDR2 is SYGVKD in the germline V gene. V was clipped by 7 bases and J by 5 bases, with 23 bases between them. The chain's CDR3 is CAIKQRVGGGRETQYF. Incomplete CDR3 DNA: TGTGCCATCAAGCAGAGGGTCGGAGGGGGCCGGGAGACC.

Worth noting for this clone: The sequence runs out 3 residues before the end of the CDR3; the remainder is reconstructed from the germline J gene. This sequence joins TRBV7-6 and TRBJ2-3, with 8 nucleotides matching TRBD1. Germline V lookup: CDR1 SGHVS, CDR2 FNYEAQ. This CDR3 region has 15 residues. Incomplete CDR3 DNA: TGTGCCAGCAGCTTAGGAGGGACAGGCCAAGAGACG. Translation: CASSLGGTGQET. The CDR3, in full, reads CASSLGGTGQETQYF.

Details on this clone: The CDR3 end is not reached by the read, which stops 3 residues before it; the germline J gene fills it in. The rearrangement links TRBV29-1 to TRBJ1-4; D is undetermined. V lost 8 bases to trimming and J lost 0 bases, with 7 bases between them. The germline gives CDR1 SQVTM, CDR2 ANQGSEA. This CDR3 comprises 12 residues. The sequenced CDR3 bases are TGCAGCATAGTTGCAACTAATGAAAAA. Amino acids: CSIVATNEK. Given in full, the CDR3 is CSIVATNEKLFF.

As regards this clone: The sequence runs out 3 residues before the end of the CDR3; the remainder is reconstructed from the germline J gene. The chain is built from TRBV2 and TRBJ2-3; TRBD1 matches 8 bases. V shed 7 bases, J shed 2 bases, and the junction held 8 bases outside the gene matches. CDR1 is SNHLY, CDR2 FYNNEI, per germline. This CDR3 contains 15 residues. CDR3 sequence: CASTRTGTNTDTQYF. The part of the CDR3 DNA that was read is TGTGCCAGCACTAGGACAGGGACAAACACAGATACG.

The CDR3 here is CASSLPSGTTGELFF. CDR3 DNA (partial): TGCGCCAGCAGCTTGCCTAGCGGGACCACCGGGGAG. This chain links TRBV5-1 with TRBJ2-2, with 9 bases matching TRBD2. Coverage ceases 3 residues before the CDR3 finishes, and the germline J gene fills in the end. From germline, CDR1 is SGHRS and CDR2 YFSETQ. CDR3 length: 15 residues. After removal of 1 base from V and 4 bases from J, the junction contained 2 bases not matched to a gene.

As concerns this clone: The read comes to an end 3 residues before the CDR3 does, leaving the germline J gene to fill in the end. The gene calls are TRBV5-1 and TRBJ1-2; D might be TRBD1 (5 bases). Germline V gene sequence: CDR1 SGHRS, CDR2 YFSETQ. The CDR3 length is 15 residues. CDR3 bases read: TGCGCCAGCAGCTTGGCCGGAGGCAGGGTGGGAGGC. Its translation is CASSLAGGRVGG. The CDR3 reads in full as CASSLAGGRVGGYTF.

As concerns this clone: The read ends 3 residues early relative to the CDR3; the germline J gene fills the gap. The V gene is TRBV14, the J gene TRBJ2-5, with D possibly being TRBD1 (5 bases). Trimming pared 3 bases from V and 2 bases from J, leaving 10 bases between. The CDR3 has 14 residues. Germline values: CDR1 SGHDN, CDR2 FVKESK. Partial CDR3 DNA: TGTGCCAGCAGCCAGTGGACACCACAAGAGACC. Translating gives CASSQWTPQET. The whole CDR3 sequence is CASSQWTPQETQYF.

To note about this clone: From the germline J gene comes the end of the CDR3, since the read stops 3 residues before it. This chain connects TRBV7-3 to TRBJ2-3; possible D gene TRBD2, 5 bases. V was shortened by 1 base and J by 4 bases, with 15 bases between the two germline ends. Germline V gene sequence: CDR1 SGHTA, CDR2 FQGTGA. The CDR3 consists of 16 residues. The covered CDR3 bases are TGTGCCAGCAGCTTAATCGGGGTTCCTGGGGCAGATACG. It specifies CASSLIGVPGADT. The CDR3 in its entirety is CASSLIGVPGADTQYF.